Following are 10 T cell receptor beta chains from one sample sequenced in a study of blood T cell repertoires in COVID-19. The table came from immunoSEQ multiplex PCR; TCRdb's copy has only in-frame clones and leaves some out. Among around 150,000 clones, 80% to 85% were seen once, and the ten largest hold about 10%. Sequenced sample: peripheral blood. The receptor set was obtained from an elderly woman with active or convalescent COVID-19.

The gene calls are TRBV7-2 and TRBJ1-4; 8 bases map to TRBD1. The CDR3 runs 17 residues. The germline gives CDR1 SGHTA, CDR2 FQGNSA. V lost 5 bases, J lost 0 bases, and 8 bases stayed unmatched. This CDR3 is CASSPRQGIATNEKLFF. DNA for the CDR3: TGTGCCAGCAGCCCCCGACAGGGGATTGCAACTAATGAAAAACTGTTTTTT.

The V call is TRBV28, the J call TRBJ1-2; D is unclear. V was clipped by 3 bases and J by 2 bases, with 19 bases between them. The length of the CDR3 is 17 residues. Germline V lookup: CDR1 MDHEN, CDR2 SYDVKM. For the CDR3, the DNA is TGTGCCAGCAGTTTCGGAGTGGACCTAAGAGGGAACTATGGCTACACCTTC. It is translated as CASSFGVDLRGNYGYTF.

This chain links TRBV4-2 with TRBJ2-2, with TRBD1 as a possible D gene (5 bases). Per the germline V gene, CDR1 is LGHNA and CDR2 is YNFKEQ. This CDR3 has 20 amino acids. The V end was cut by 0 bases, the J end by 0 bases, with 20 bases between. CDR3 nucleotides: TGTGCCAGCAGCCAAGACAGGGTAGGCAAATGGTCAACGAACACCGGGGAGCTGTTTTTT. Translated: CASSQDRVGKWSTNTGELFF.

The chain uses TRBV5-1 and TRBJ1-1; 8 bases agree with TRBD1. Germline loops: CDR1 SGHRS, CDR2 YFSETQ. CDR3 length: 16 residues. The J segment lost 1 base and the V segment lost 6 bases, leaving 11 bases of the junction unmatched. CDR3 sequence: CASKSTGAVQNTEAFF. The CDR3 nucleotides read TGCGCCAGCAAATCGACAGGGGCCGTCCAGAACACTGAAGCTTTCTTT.

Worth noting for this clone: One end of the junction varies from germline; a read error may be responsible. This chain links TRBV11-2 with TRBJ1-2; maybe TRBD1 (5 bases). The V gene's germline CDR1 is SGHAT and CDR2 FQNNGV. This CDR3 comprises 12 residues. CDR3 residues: CASSPDRKTETF. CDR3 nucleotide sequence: TGTGCCAGCAGCCCAGACAGAAAGACAGAGACTTTC.

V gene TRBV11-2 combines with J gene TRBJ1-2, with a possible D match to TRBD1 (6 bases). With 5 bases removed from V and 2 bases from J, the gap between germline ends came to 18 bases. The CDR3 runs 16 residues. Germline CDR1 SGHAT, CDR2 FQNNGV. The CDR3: CASSQTGDNRNYGYTF. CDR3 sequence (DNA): TGTGCCAGCAGCCAAACCGGGGACAACAGAAACTATGGCTACACCTTC.

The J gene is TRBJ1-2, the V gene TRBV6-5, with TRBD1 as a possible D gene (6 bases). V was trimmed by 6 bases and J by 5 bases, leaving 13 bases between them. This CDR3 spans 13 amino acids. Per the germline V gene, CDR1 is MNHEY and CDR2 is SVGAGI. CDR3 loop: CASRPVQGYGYTF. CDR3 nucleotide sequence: TGTGCCAGCAGACCCGTGCAGGGGTATGGCTACACCTTC.

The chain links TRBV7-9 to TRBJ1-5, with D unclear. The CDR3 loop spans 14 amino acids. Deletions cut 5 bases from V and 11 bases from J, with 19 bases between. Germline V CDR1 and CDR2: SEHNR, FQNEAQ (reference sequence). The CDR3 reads CASSPADRGGAQHF. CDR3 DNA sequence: TGTGCCAGCAGCCCGGCGGACCGCGGAGGAGCCCAGCATTTT.

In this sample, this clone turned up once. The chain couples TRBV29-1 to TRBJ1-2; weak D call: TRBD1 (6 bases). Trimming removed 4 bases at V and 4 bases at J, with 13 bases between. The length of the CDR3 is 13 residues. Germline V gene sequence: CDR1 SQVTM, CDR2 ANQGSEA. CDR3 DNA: TGCAGCGTTGGGGACACCTTTACCTATGGCTACACCTTC. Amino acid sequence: CSVGDTFTYGYTF.

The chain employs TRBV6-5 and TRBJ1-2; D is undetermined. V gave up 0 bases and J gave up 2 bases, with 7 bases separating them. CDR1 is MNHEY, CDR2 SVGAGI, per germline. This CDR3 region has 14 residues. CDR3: CASSYSGRNYGYTF. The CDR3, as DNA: TGTGCCAGCAGTTACTCGGGCAGAAACTATGGCTACACCTTC.